The clone carrying this T cell receptor beta chain was seen many times. Its antigen is unidentified. Germline CDR1 reads SGHDT; CDR2 reads YYEEEE. The CDR3 runs to 15 residues. V dropped 3 bases and J dropped 2 bases, with 11 bases sitting between them. This sample was included in a study of T cell repertoires in cytomegalovirus infection. Study information: Researchers turned to recently identified HLA-C-restricted CMV epitopes as well as well-studied HLA-B-restricted ones. Signatures in public TCR beta sequences pointed to both CMV infection and matching HLA type. Study-level findings and limits: HLA-C-restricted CMV clonotypes gave the most frequent clonotype in two of eight donors. Carriage of CMV together with the relevant HLA was identifiable through cumulative public TCR beta family frequency.

TCRdb reprocessed the reads via MiXCR and lists one record per CDR3 protein. The sample lists 45,000 to 55,000 distinct CDR3 sequences, around 21% seen once, with roughly 50% in the top ten. The rearrangement uses TRBV5-6 and TRBJ2-2; D gene uncertain. The sequencing used CD8+ T cells from cultured PBMCs, collected from culture after CMV antigen stimulation. The receptor was derived from a human donor in good health (CMV status not recorded). Some clones in this sample may be carry-over from other donors' samples. Written as DNA, the CDR3 is TGTGCCAGCAGCTCTTTCGCGTATAACACCGGGGAGCTGTTTTTT. As protein: CASSSFAYNTGELFF.